The clone carrying this T cell receptor beta chain came up once. These data come from a study of shared clonotypes between healthy human individuals. Clones were read by immunoSEQ multiplex PCR, and TCRdb kept only the in-frame ones, dropping some. Here the sample spans millions of clones, more than 80% being singletons. Trimming removed 2 bases from V and 5 bases from J, with 16 bases in between. The CDR3 has 16 residues. CDR1 MNHNY and CDR2 SVGAGI come from the germline V gene (reference sequence). This receptor was obtained from a man aged 18-30 years in good health. Sequenced sample: naive CD4+ T cells sorted from blood. Noted subset: CD45RA+ positively selected. This chain links TRBV6-6 with TRBJ2-1; D remains ambiguous. Here the CDR3 DNA reads TGTGCCAGCAGTTACGTCGGATACTATCCGAACAATGAGCAGTTCTTC. Translated: CASSYVGYYPNNEQFF.